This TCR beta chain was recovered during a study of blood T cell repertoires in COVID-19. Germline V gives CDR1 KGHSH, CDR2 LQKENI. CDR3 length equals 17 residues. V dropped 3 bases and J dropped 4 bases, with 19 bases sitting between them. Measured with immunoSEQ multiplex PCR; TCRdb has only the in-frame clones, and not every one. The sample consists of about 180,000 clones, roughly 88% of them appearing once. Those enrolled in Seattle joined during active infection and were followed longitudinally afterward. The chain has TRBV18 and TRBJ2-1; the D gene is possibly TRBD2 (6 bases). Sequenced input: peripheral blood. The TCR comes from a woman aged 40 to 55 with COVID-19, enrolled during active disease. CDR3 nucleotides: TGTGCCAGCTCACCGAACGCCGGGACTCAATTATACAATGAGCAGTTCTTC. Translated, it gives CASSPNAGTQLYNEQFF.